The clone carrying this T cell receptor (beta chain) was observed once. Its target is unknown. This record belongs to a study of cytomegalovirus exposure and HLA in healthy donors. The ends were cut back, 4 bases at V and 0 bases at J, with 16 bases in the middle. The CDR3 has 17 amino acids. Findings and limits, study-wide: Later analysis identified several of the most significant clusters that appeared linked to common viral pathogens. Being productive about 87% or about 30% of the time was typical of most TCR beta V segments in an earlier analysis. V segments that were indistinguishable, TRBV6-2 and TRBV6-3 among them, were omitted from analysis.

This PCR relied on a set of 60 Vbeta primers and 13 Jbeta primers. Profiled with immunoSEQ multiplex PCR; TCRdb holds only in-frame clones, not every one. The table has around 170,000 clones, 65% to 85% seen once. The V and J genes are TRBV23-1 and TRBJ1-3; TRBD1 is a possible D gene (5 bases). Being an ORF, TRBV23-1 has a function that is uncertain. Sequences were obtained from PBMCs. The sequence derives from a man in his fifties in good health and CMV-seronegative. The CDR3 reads CASSRVRGYHSGNTIYF. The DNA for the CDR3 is TGCGCCAGCAGTCGGGTAAGGGGCTACCACTCTGGAAACACCATATATTTT.